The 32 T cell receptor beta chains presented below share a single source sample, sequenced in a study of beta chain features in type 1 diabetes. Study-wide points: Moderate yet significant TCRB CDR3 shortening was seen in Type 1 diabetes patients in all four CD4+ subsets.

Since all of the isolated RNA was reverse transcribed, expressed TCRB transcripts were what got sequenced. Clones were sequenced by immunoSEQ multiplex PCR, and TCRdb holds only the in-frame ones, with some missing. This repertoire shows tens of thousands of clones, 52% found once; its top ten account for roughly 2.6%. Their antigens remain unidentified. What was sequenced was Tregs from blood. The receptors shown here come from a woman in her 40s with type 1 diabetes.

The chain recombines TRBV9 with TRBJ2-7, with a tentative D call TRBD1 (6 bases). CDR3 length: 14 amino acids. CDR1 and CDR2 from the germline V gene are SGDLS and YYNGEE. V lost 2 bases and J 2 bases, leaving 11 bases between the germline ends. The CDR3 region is CASSVGTLPYEQYF. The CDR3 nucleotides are TGTGCCAGCAGCGTCGGGACATTGCCCTACGAGCAGTACTTC. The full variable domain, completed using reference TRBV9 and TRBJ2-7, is DSGVTQTPKHLITATGQRVTLRCSPRSGDLSVYWYQQSLDQGLQFLIQYYNGEERAKGNILERFSAQQFPDLHSELNLSSLELGDSALYFCASSVGTLPYEQYFGPGTRLTVT.

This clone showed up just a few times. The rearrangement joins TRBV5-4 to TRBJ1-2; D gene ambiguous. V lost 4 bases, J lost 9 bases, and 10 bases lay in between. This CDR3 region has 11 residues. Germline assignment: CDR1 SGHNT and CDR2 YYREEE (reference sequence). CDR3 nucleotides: TGTGCCAGCAGCGGGTCCAGGCGCTACACCTTC. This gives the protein CASSGSRRYTF.

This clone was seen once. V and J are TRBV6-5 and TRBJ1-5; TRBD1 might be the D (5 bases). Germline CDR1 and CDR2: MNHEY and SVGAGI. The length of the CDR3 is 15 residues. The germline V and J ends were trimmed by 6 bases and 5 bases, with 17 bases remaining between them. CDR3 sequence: CASRNSGQNHQPQHF. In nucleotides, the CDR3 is TGTGCCAGCAGGAATTCAGGGCAAAACCATCAGCCCCAGCATTTT.

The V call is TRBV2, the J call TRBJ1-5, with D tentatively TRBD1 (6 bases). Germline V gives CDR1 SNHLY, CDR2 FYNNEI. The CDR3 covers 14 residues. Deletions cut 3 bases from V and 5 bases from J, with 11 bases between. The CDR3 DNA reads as TGTGCCAGCAGTGATGGGTCAGGGGATCAGCCCCAGCATTTT. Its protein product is CASSDGSGDQPQHF. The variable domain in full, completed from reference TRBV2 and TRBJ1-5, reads EPEVTQTPSHQVTQMGQEVILRCVPISNHLYFYWYRQILGQKVEFLVSFYNNEISEKSEIFDDQFSVERPDGSNFTLKIRSTKLEDSAMYFCASSDGSGDQPQHFGDGTRLSIL.

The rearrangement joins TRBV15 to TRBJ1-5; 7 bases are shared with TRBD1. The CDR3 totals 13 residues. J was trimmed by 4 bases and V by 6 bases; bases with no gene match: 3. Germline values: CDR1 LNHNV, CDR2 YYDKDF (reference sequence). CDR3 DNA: TGTGCCACCAGGCCGACAGGGAATCAGCCCCAGCATTTT. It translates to CATRPTGNQPQHF.

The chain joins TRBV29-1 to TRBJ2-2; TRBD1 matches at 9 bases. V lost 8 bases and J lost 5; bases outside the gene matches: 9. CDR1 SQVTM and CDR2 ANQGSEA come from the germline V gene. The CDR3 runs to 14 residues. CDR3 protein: CSTGTGKGTGELFF. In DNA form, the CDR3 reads TGCAGCACCGGGACAGGGAAAGGGACCGGGGAGCTGTTTTTT.

Written as DNA, the CDR3 is TGTGCCAGCAGTCCACCTCAGAGGCGAAATGAAGCTTTCTTT. It encodes CASSPPQRRNEAFF. V and J are TRBV28 and TRBJ1-1; D unclear. The germline V and J ends were trimmed by 5 bases and 7 bases, with 17 bases remaining between them. Germline V gives CDR1 MDHEN, CDR2 SYDVKM. CDR3 length: 14 amino acids. Supplemented by reference TRBV28 and TRBJ1-1, the full variable domain reads DVKVTQSSRYLVKRTGEKVFLECVQDMDHENMFWYRQDPGLGLRLIYFSYDVKMKEKGDIPEGYSVSREKKERFSLILESASTNQTSMYLCASSPPQRRNEAFFGQGTRLTVV.

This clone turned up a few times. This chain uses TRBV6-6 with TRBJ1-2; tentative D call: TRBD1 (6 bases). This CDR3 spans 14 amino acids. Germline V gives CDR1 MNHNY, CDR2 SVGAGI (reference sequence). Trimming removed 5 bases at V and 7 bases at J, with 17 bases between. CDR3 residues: CASSPEQGFSGYTF. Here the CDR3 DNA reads TGTGCCAGCAGTCCCGAGCAGGGGTTCTCTGGCTACACCTTC.

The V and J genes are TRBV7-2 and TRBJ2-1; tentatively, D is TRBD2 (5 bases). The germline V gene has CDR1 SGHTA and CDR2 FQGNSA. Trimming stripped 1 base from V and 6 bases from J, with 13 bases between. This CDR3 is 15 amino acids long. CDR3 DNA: TGTGCCAGCAGCTTAGGAGGGCTCCCGACCAATGAGCAGTTCTTC. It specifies CASSLGGLPTNEQFF.

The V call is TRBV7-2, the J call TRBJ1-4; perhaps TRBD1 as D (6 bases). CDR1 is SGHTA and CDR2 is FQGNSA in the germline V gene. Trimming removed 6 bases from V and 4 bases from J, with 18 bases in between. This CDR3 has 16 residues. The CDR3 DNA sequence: TGTGCCAGCAGTTACCGCGGGGGCGGGGGTAATGAAAAACTGTTTTTT. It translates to CASSYRGGGGNEKLFF.

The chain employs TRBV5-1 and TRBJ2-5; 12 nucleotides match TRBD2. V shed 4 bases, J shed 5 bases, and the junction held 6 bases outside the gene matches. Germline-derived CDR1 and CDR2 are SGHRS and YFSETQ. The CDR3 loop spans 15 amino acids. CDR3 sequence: CASSMTSGSAETQYF. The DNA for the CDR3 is TGCGCCAGCAGCATGACTAGCGGGAGTGCGGAGACCCAGTACTTC.

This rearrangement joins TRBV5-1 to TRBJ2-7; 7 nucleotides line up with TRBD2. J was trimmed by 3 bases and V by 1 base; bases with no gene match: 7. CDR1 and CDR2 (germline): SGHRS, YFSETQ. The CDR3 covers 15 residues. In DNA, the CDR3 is TGCGCCAGCAGCTTGAGGGCTAGCGGACACTACGAGCAGTACTTC. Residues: CASSLRASGHYEQYF.

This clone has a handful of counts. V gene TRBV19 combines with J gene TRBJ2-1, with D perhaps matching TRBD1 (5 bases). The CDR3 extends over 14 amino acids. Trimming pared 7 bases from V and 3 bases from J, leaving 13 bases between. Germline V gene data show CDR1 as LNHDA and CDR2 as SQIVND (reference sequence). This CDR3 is CASKDGTGYNEQFF. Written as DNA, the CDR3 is TGTGCCAGTAAGGACGGAACAGGCTACAATGAGCAGTTCTTC.

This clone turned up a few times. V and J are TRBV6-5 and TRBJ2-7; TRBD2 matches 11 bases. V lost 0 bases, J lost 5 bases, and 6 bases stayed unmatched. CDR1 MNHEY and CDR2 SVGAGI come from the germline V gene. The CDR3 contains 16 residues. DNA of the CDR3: TGTGCCAGCAGTTACTCCACTAGCGGGAGAACTCACGAGCAGTACTTC. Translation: CASSYSTSGRTHEQYF.

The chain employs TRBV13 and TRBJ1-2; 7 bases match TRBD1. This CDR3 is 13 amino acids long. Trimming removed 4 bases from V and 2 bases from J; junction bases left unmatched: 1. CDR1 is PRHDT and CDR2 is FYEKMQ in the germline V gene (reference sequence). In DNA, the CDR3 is TGTGCCAGCAGCTCGGGACAGAACTATGGCTACACCTTC. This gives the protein CASSSGQNYGYTF.

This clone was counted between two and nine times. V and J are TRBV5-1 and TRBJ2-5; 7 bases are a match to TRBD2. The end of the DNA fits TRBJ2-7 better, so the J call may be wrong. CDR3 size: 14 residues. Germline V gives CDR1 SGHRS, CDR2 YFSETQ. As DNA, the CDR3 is TGCGCCAGCAGCTTAGCGGGGACCTCTTCCGAGCAGTACTTC. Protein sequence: CASSLAGTSSEQYF.

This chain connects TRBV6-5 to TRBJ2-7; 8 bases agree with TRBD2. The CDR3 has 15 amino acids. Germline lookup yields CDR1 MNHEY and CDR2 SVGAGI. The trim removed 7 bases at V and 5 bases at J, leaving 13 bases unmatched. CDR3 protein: CASTPPGTSGNEQYF. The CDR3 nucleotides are TGTGCCAGCACCCCCCCCGGGACTAGTGGAAACGAGCAGTACTTC.

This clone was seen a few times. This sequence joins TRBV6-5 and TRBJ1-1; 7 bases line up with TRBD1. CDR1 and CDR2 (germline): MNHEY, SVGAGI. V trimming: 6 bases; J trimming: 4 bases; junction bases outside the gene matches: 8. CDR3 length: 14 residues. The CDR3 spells CASSTGTGVTEAFF. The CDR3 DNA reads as TGTGCCAGCAGCACGGGAACAGGGGTCACTGAAGCTTTCTTT.

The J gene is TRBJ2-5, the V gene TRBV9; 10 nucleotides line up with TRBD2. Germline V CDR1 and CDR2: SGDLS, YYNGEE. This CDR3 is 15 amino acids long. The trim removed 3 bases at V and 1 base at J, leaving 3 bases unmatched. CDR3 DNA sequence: TGTGCCAGCAGCGGGATAGCGGGAGGCCAAGAGACCCAGTACTTC. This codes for CASSGIAGGQETQYF.

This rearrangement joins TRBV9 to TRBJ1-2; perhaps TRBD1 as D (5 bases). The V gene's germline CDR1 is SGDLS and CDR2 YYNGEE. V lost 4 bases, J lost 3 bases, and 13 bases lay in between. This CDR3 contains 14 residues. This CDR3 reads CASSPGRGYYGYTF. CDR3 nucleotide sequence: TGTGCCAGCAGCCCAGGGCGGGGATACTATGGCTACACCTTC.

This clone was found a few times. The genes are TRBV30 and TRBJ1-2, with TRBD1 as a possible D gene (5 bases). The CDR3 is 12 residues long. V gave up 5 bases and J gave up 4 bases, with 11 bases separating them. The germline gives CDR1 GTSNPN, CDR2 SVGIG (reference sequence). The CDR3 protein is CAWGREGYGYTF. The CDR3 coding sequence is TGTGCCTGGGGCAGGGAGGGCTATGGCTACACCTTC.

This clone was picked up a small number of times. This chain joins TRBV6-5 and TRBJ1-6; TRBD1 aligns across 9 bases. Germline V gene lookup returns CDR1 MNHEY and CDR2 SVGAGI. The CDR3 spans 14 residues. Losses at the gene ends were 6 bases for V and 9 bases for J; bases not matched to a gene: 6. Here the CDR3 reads CASRGTGIGSPLHF. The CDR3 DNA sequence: TGTGCCAGCAGGGGGACAGGGATTGGTTCACCCCTCCACTTT.

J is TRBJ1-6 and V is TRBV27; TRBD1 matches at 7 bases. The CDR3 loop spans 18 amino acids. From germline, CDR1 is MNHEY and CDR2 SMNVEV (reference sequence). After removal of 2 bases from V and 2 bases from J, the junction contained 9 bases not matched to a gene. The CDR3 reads CASSLKRGGETYNSPLHF. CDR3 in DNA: TGTGCCAGCAGTTTAAAGAGAGGGGGCGAAACCTATAATTCACCCCTCCACTTT.

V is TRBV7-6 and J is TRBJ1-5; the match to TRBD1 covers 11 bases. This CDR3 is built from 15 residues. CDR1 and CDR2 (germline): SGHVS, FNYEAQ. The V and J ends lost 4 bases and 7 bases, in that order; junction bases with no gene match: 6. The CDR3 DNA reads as TGTGCCAGCAGCTCGGGGACAGGGGGGTCCCAGCCCCAGCATTTT. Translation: CASSSGTGGSQPQHF.

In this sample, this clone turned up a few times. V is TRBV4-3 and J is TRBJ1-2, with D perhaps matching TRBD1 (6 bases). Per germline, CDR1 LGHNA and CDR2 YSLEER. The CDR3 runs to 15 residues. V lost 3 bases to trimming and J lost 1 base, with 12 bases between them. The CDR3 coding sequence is TGCGCCAGCAGCCATGGCACAGGGTTTAACTATGGCTACACCTTC. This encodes CASSHGTGFNYGYTF.

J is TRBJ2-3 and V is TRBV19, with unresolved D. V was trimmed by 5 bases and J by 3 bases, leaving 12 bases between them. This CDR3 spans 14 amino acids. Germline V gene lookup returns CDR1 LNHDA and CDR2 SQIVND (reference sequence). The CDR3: CASSRSSVTDTQYF. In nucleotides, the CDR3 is TGTGCCAGTAGTCGAAGCTCGGTGACAGATACGCAGTATTTT.

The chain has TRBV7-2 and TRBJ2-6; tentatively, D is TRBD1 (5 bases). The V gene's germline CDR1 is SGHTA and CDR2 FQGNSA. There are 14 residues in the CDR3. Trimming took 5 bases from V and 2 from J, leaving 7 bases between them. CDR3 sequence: CASSGRAGANVLTF. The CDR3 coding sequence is TGTGCCAGCAGCGGCAGGGCTGGGGCCAACGTCCTGACTTTC.

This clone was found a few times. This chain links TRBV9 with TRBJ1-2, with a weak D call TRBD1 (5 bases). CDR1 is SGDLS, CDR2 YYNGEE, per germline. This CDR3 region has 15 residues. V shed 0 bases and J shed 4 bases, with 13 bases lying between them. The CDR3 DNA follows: TGTGCCAGCAGCGTAGACGTACAGGCCTTCTATGGCTACACCTTC. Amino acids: CASSVDVQAFYGYTF. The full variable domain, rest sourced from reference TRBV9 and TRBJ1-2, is DSGVTQTPKHLITATGQRVTLRCSPRSGDLSVYWYQQSLDQGLQFLIQYYNGEERAKGNILERFSAQQFPDLHSELNLSSLELGDSALYFCASSVDVQAFYGYTFGSGTRLTVV.

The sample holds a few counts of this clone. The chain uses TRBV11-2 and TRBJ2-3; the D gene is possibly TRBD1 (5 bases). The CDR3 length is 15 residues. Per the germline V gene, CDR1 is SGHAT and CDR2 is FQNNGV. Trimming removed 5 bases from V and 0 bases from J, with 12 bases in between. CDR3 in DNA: TGTGCCAGCAGCCGACAGTGGTCTAGCACAGATACGCAGTATTTT. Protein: CASSRQWSSTDTQYF. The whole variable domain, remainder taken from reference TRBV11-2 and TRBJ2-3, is EAGVAQSPRYKIIEKRQSVAFWCNPISGHATLYWYQQILGQGPKLLIQFQNNGVVDDSQLPKDRFSAERLKGVDSTLKIQPAKLEDSAVYLCASSRQWSSTDTQYFGPGTRLTVL.

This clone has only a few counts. The CDR3 bases are TGTGCCACCTCAGGCGGGACGACGATGGGGACCCAGTACTTC. Amino acid sequence: CATSGGTTMGTQYF. V gene TRBV10-3 combines with J gene TRBJ2-5, with D maybe TRBD2 (6 bases). The length of the CDR3 is 14 residues. Germline V gene sequence: CDR1 ENHRY, CDR2 SYGVKD. Trimming pared 10 bases from V and 7 bases from J, leaving 22 bases between.

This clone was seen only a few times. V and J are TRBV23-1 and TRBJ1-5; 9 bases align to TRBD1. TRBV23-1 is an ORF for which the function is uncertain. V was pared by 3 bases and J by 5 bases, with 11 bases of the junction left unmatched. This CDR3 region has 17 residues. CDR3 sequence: CASSHPSRDRDYQPQHF. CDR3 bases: TGCGCCAGCAGTCATCCATCCCGGGACAGGGACTATCAGCCCCAGCATTTT.

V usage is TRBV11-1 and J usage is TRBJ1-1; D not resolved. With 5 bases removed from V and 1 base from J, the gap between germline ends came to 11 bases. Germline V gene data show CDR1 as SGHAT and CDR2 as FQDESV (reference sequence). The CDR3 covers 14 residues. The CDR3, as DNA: TGTGCCAGCAGCCTCCAAACGAGGAACACTGAAGCTTTCTTT. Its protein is CASSLQTRNTEAFF.